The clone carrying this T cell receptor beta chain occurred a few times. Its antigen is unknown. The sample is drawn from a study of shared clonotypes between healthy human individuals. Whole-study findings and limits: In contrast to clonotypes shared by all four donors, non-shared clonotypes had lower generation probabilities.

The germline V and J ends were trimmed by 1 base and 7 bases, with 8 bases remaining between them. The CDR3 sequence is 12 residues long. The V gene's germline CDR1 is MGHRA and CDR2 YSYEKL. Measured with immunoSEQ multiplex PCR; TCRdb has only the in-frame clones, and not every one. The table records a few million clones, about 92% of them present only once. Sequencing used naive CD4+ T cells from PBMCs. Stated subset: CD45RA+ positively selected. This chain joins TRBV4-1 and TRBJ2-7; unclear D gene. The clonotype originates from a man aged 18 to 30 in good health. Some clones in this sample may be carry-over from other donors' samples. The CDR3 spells CASSQVSGEQYF. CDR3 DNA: TGCGCCAGCAGCCAAGTTAGTGGTGAGCAGTACTTC.